Listed here is a single T cell receptor (beta chain). The data are from a study of regulatory T cells in long-lasting Graves disease. The V gene's germline CDR1 is MNHEY and CDR2 SMNVEV (reference sequence). The CDR3 extends over 14 amino acids. V was shortened by 5 bases and J by 8 bases, with 18 bases between the two germline ends. The time point is: newly diagnosed GD, antithyroid drugs for less than 3 months. Researchers made the TCR library from RNA that was extracted from PBMCs. Researchers made TCR beta libraries by using iRepertoire HTBI primers and running Arm-PCR on CDR3 regions. TCRdb processed the multiplex PCR reads anew with MiXCR; each CDR3 protein has one entry. The repertoire holds hundreds of thousands of distinct CDR3 sequences, with roughly 13% as singletons. This same sample was also part of a study on T cells in Graves' hyperthyroidism and ophthalmopathy.

Sequencing used peripheral blood mononuclear cells (PBMCs), obtained at new diagnosis, from a patient treated with antithyroid drugs. This sequence was found in a man under 40 with Graves disease. The chain carries TRBV27 and TRBJ1-2; unclear D gene. The CDR3 region is CASSPLAKIAGYTF. The CDR3, as DNA: TGTGCCAGCAGTCCCTTAGCCAAGATAGCGGGCTACACCTTC.